This TCR beta chain was found in a study of T cell repertoires in cytomegalovirus infection. At the level of the study: Public TCR beta signatures marked donors with CMV infection and the matching HLA.

Comment on this clonotype: The target antigen is unknown.

In germline, CDR1 is KGHSH, CDR2 LQKENI. With V trimmed by 3 bases and J by 0 bases, 11 bases remained unmatched. CDR3 length equals 19 residues. TCRdb called the reads again in MiXCR, with one record for every CDR3 protein. Of some 280,000 distinct CDR3 sequences in the sample, roughly 15% are singletons; the top ten hold about 10%. General study results and limits: Dominating the ex vivo response were HLA-C-restricted CMV-specific TCR beta clonotypes.

Sequencing input: PBMCs. V and J are TRBV18 and TRBJ2-2; 9 bases are shared with TRBD1. This clonotype originated in a human donor in good health (CMV status not recorded). Some clones in this sample may be carry-over from other donors' samples. Here the CDR3 DNA reads TGTGCCAGCTCACCCCTACCGACAGGGGGATACTCGAACACCGGGGAGCTGTTTTTT. Translation: CASSPLPTGGYSNTGELFF. Full variable domain (remainder filled in from reference TRBV18 and TRBJ2-2): NAGVMQNPRHLVRRRGQEARLRCSPMKGHSHVYWYRQLPEEGLKFMVYLQKENIIDESGMPKERFSAEFPKEGPSILRIQQVVRGDSAAYFCASSPLPTGGYSNTGELFFGEGSRLTVL.